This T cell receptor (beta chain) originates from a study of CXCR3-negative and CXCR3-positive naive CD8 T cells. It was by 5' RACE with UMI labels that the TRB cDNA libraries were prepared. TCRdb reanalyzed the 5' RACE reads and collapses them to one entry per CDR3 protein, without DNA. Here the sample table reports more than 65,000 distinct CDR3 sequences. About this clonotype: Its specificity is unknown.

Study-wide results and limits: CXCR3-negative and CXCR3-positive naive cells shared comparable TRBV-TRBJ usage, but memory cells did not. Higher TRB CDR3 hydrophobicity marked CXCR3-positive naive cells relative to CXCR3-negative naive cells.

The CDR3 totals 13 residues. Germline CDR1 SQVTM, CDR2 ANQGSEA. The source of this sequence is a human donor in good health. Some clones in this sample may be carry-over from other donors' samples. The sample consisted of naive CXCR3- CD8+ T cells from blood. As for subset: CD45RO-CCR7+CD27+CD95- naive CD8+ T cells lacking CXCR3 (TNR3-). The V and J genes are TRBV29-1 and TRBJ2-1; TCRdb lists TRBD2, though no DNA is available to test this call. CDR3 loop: CSPRLAGDNEQFF.